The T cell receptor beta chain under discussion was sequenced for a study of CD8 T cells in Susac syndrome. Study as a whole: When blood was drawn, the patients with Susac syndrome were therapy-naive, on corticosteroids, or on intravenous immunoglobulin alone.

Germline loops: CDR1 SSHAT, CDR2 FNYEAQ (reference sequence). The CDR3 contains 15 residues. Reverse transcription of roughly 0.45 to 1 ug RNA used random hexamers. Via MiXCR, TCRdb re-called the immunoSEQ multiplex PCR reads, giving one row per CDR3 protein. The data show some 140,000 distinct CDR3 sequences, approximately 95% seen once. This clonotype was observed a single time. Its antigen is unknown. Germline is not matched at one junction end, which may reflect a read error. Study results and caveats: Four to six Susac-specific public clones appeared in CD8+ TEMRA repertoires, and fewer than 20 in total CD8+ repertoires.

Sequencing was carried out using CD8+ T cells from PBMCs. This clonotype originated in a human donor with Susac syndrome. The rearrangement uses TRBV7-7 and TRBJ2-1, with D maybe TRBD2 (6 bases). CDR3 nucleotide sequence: TGTGCTAGCAGCCCGGCCGCGGGACCAGCAAATGAGCAGTTCTTC. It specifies CASSPAAGPANEQFF.